This T cell receptor (beta chain) was captured in a study of T-cell reconstitution after alpha-beta-depleted transplantation in children. Study-level results: T-cell numbers and diversity, one year after transplant, stemmed largely from T cells that were newly produced. Several hundred expanded graft clones reportedly were the source of alpha-beta T cells about two months after transplant. Some patients owed their high day-60 TCRbeta diversity to surviving recipient T cells and thymic progenitors.

Germline-derived CDR1 and CDR2 are SGDLS and YYNGEE. The CDR3 totals 14 residues. Trimming left V 3 bases short and J 6 bases short, with 12 bases between. On this clonotype itself: Its antigen is unknown.

Construction of the TCRbeta library involved unique molecular identifiers. TCRdb redid the calling of the PCR reads with MiXCR, one entry per CDR3 protein. The table has some 460,000 distinct CDR3 sequences, about 17% seen once. The rearrangement joins TRBV9 to TRBJ2-2, with D possibly matching TRBD2 (5 bases). This clonotype was sampled from a boy less than two years old who had a stem cell transplant for Wiskott-Aldrich syndrome, so the T cells may come from the graft donor. The sample was PBMCs, mostly from graft donor cells, taken 360 days after TCRalphabeta/CD19-depleted stem cell transplant. The CDR3: CASSAGGPPGELFF. In DNA, the CDR3 is TGTGCCAGCAGCGCTGGCGGGCCTCCCGGGGAGCTGTTTTTT. The full variable domain, completed using reference TRBV9 and TRBJ2-2, is DSGVTQTPKHLITATGQRVTLRCSPRSGDLSVYWYQQSLDQGLQFLIQYYNGEERAKGNILERFSAQQFPDLHSELNLSSLELGDSALYFCASSAGGPPGELFFGEGSRLTVL.